This T cell receptor (beta chain) was observed in a study of Ad26.COV2.S vaccination and SARS-CoV-2 variants. The CDR3 sequence is 12 residues long. Per germline, CDR1 SGHKS and CDR2 YYEKEE (reference sequence). V dropped 2 bases and J dropped 7 bases, with 7 bases sitting between them. Described treatment: roughly 19 received Ad26.COV2.S at low or high dose, single or two shots; several received placebo; per-sample allocation not given. Sampling took place 63 days after the first vaccine or placebo injection. Wuhan-strain SARS-CoV-2 spike was expressed by the Ad26 vector that made up the vaccine. Study-level results: Ad26.COV2.S recipients had broader spike-specific TCRs (P = 0.0014).

TCRdb keeps only in-frame clones here, not all; method: immunoSEQ multiplex PCR. This repertoire shows around 370,000 clones, around 83% found once; its top ten account for 2.5% to 3.5%. In the case of this clone: Its antigen is unidentified.

This clonotype was sampled from a person between 18 and 60 years old who received the Ad26.COV2.S COVID-19 vaccine or a placebo. This chain connects TRBV5-5 to TRBJ1-5; D unresolved. Here the sequenced sample was peripheral blood, taken in a trial of Ad26.COV2.S vaccine versus placebo. The CDR3 nucleotides read TGTGCCAGCAGCTTCGGGGAGCAGCCCCAGCATTTT. Translating gives CASSFGEQPQHF.